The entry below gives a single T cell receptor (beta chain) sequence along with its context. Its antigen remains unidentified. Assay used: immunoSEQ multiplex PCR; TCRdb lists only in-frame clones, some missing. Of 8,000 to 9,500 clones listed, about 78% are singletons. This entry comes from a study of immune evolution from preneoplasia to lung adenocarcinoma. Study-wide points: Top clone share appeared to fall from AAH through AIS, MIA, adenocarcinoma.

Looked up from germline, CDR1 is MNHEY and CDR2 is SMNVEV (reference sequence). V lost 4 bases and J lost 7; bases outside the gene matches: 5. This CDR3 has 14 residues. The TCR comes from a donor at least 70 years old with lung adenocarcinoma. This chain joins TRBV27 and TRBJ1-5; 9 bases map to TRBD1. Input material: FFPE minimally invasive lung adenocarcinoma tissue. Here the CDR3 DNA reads TGTGCCAGCAGTTGGGGACAGGGTGGACAGCCCCAGCATTTT. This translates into CASSWGQGGQPQHF.